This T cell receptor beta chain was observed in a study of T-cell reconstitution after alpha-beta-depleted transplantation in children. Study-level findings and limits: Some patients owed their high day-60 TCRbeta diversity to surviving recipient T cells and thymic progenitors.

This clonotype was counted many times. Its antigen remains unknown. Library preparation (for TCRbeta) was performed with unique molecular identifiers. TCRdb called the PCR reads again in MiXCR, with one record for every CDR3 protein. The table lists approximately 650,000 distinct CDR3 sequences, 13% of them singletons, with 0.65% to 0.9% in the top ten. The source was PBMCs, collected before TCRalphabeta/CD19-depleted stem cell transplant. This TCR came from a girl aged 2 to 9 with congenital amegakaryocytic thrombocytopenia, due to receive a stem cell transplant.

The CDR3 DNA is TGTGCCAGCAGCGACAACACAGATACGCAGTATTTT. It specifies CASSDNTDTQYF. V is TRBV7-3 and J is TRBJ2-3; D unclear. The CDR3 runs to 12 residues. Per germline, CDR1 SGHTA and CDR2 FQGTGA. Trimming pared 5 bases from V and 2 bases from J, leaving 5 bases between.